The T cell receptor (beta chain) under discussion was sequenced for a study of blood T cell repertoires in COVID-19. At the level of the study: The origin of the acute and convalescent COVID-19 samples was the United States, Italy and Spain. Sources were T cells, B-cell-depleted T cells, or PBMCs; the material itself was cDNA or gDNA.

A single count supports this clone. The authors' processing: Reference gene primer amplification gave nucleated cell count estimates. Some clones are missing from TCRdb's copy, which holds only in-frame ones; the method was immunoSEQ multiplex PCR. V and J calls and clone size come straight from that table; D and trimming were deduced from the DNA. The sample lists under 200,000 clones, roughly 80% seen once, with 8% to 9.5% in the top ten. This TCR was recovered from a man in his sixties with acute or convalescent COVID-19. Sequenced input: peripheral blood.

CDR3 in DNA: TGTGCCACCAGTGACAAACCGCGGTCCCAAGAGACCCAGTACTTC. It is translated as CATSDKPRSQETQYF. This rearrangement joins TRBV24-1 to TRBJ2-5; no clear D gene. The CDR3 covers 15 residues. V was trimmed by 4 bases and J by 1 base, leaving 12 bases between them. Per the germline V gene, CDR1 is KGHDR and CDR2 is SFDVKD.